A selection of T cell receptor beta chains follows, all from one sample in a study of T cell changes during pregnancy in multiple sclerosis. Here immunoSEQ multiplex PCR was the method, and the copy in TCRdb shows in-frame clones only, minus some. This sample has more than 55,000 clones; roughly 91% occur once, and the top ten carry about 2.2%. The material was peripheral blood, obtained in the third trimester of pregnancy. The receptors here all came from a female donor in good health, enrolled as a control in a pregnancy study. CDR3s include the opening cysteine and the closing phenylalanine or tryptophan. D genes are given only for firm matches.

CASSNGGDGYTF 12 NA TRBV5-6
CASSWRGPREAFF 13 NA TRBV11-1
CASSLGASGTNEQFF 15 TRBD2 TRBV11-2
CASSSGQGGIETQYF 15 TRBD1 TRBV11-2
CASSYTTNEKLFF 13 NA TRBV5-5
CASSELGLAGETDTQYF 17 TRBD2 TRBV25-1
CASSPTQGTQDSNQPQHF 18 NA TRBV5-4
CASGRLAGVFEQYF 14 TRBD2 TRBV28
CASSRDSGTGELFF 14 TRBD1 TRBV5-1
CASSRQGLGELFF 13 NA TRBV7-8
CASSLSGLGTDTQYF 15 NA TRBV5-1
CASSEGVDTQYF 12 NA TRBV2
CAGRTANTGELFF 13 NA TRBV19
CASSPRTGSSGNTIYF 16 TRBD1 TRBV7-9